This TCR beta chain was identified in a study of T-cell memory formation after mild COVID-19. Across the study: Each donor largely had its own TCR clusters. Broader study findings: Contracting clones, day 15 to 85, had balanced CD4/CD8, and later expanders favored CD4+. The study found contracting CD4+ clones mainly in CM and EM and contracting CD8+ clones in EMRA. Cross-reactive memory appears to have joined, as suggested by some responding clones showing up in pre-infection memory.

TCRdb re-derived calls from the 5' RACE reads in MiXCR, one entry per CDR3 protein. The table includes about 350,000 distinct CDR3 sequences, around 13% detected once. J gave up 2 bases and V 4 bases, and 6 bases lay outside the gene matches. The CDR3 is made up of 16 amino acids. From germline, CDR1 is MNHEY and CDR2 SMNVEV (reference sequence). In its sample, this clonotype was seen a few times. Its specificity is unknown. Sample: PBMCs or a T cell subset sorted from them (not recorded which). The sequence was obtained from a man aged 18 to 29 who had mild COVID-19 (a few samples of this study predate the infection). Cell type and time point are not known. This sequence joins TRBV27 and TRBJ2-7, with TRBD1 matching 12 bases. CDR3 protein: CASSWAGQGATYEQYF. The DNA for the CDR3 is TGTGCCAGCAGTTGGGCGGGACAGGGGGCAACCTACGAGCAGTACTTC.